These 32 T cell receptor beta chains were sequenced from one sample in a study of tumour-infiltrating T cells in Burkitt lymphoma. Sequenced by immunoSEQ multiplex PCR; TCRdb stores in-frame clones only, minus some. The sample includes fewer than 3,000 clones, 20% to 30% seen only once; the top ten take approximately 16%. The sequenced sample consisted of tumor tissue from a relapse. The receptors originated from a human donor with relapsed Burkitt lymphoma. Some clones in this sample may be carry-over from other donors' samples.

The chain combines TRBV6-4 with TRBJ2-6; D possibly corresponds to TRBD1 (6 bases). Trimming cost V 6 bases and J 0 bases, with 9 bases left between them. Germline loops: CDR1 MRHNA, CDR2 SNTAGT. The CDR3 covers 15 residues. CDR3 residues: CASSSTGSGANVLTF. CDR3 DNA sequence: TGTGCCAGCAGCTCGACAGGCTCTGGGGCCAACGTCCTGACTTTC.

This clone was detected a few times. The chain uses TRBV6-5 and TRBJ2-3; D unresolved. Germline CDR1 is MNHEY and CDR2 is SVGAGI. Trimming shortened V by 6 bases and J by 2 bases, and 9 bases separated the two germline ends. CDR3 length: 13 amino acids. The chain's CDR3 is CASSRIFTDTQYF. The DNA for the CDR3 is TGTGCCAGCAGCCGGATCTTCACAGATACGCAGTATTTT.

This clone was seen a few times. The gene calls are TRBV28 and TRBJ1-1; TRBD1 is a possible D gene (5 bases). The V gene's germline CDR1 is MDHEN and CDR2 SYDVKM. Between the trimmed V and J ends, which lost 1 base and 2 bases, there was a span of 11 bases. The CDR3 has 15 residues. In DNA form, the CDR3 reads TGTGCCAGCAGTTTATCCCCAGGGAGTAACACTGAAGCTTTCTTT. Protein: CASSLSPGSNTEAFF.

This clone was picked up a small number of times. CDR3 nucleotide sequence: TGTGCCAGCAGTTACGAAGCTAGCGGGGGCACAGATACGCAGTATTTT. Translating it yields CASSYEASGGTDTQYF. This chain connects TRBV6-6 to TRBJ2-3; TRBD2 matches at 9 bases. CDR3 length: 16 amino acids. The germline CDR1 and CDR2 sequences are MNHNY and SVGAGI (reference sequence). The V segment lost 2 bases and the J segment 1 base; nucleotides outside the gene matches: 4.

This clone is classed as large. The chain uses TRBV4-1 and TRBJ1-1; D uncertain. Germline loops: CDR1 MGHRA, CDR2 YSYEKL. Between the trimmed V and J ends, which lost 6 bases and 4 bases, there was a span of 18 bases. The CDR3 contains 15 residues. The CDR3 DNA is TGCGCCAGCAGTCGACGGACGGTTTCGGGCACTGAAGCTTTCTTT. Protein: CASSRRTVSGTEAFF.

This clone was detected a few times. The J gene is TRBJ2-3, the V gene TRBV10-3; 13 bases match TRBD2. Germline V gene data show CDR1 as ENHRY and CDR2 as SYGVKD. The CDR3 covers 16 residues. J lost 4 bases, V lost 6 bases, and 7 bases had no gene match. In nucleotides, the CDR3 is TGTGCCATCAGCCCACTAGCGGGGGGGGGCGCAGATACGCAGTATTTT. Its protein product is CAISPLAGGGADTQYF.

This clone has more than one count but fewer than ten. The V call is TRBV2, the J call TRBJ2-7; possible D gene TRBD2, 6 bases. CDR1 and CDR2 (germline): SNHLY, FYNNEI. V lost 6 bases to trimming and J lost 3 bases, with 18 bases between them. The CDR3 length is 15 residues. CDR3 sequence (DNA): TGTGCCAGCAGGAGGGACTCCTCGTCCTTCTACGAGCAGTACTTC. This translates into CASRRDSSSFYEQYF.

The chain joins TRBV28 to TRBJ2-1; tentative D call: TRBD2 (6 bases). CDR1 and CDR2 from the germline V gene are MDHEN and SYDVKM. The length of the CDR3 is 16 residues. Trimming removed 1 base from V and 5 bases from J, with 15 bases in between. The CDR3 nucleotides are TGTGCCAGCAGTTTATTGCGGCCTAGCGTACACAATGAGCAGTTCTTC. Residues: CASSLLRPSVHNEQFF.

The rearrangement links TRBV6-6 to TRBJ1-1, with TRBD1 as a possible D gene (5 bases). Germline V gene sequence: CDR1 MNHNY, CDR2 SVGAGI (reference sequence). V was pared by 2 bases and J by 5 bases, with 6 bases between. CDR3 length: 12 amino acids. CDR3 sequence (DNA): TGTGCCAGCAGTTACGGGGGAACTGAAGCTTTCTTT. Residues: CASSYGGTEAFF.

A few counts support this clone. The rearrangement links TRBV25-1 to TRBJ2-3; D not certain. Between the trimmed V and J ends, which lost 6 bases and 2 bases, there was a span of 0 bases. Germline CDR1 and CDR2: MGHDK and SYGVNS. The CDR3 sequence is 10 residues long. This chain's CDR3 is CASSTDTQYF. The CDR3 DNA reads TGTGCCAGCAGCACAGATACGCAGTATTTT.

This rearrangement joins TRBV6-1 to TRBJ1-2; D is unclear. Looked up from germline, CDR1 is MNHNS and CDR2 is SASEGT. The V and J ends lost 1 base and 2 bases respectively, with 14 bases between them. The CDR3 runs to 16 residues. CDR3 bases: TGTGCCAGCAGTGAAGATTATTACGGGAGGAACTATGGCTACACCTTC. It encodes CASSEDYYGRNYGYTF.

This clone was observed a handful of times. The chain recombines TRBV11-2 with TRBJ2-5; 9 bases fit TRBD2. Looked up from germline, CDR1 is SGHAT and CDR2 is FQNNGV. The CDR3 totals 14 residues. The J segment lost 5 bases and the V segment lost 1 base, leaving 2 bases of the junction unmatched. CDR3 DNA sequence: TGTGCCAGCAGCTTAGTAAGCGGGGGGGAGACCCAGTACTTC. Translated, it gives CASSLVSGGETQYF.

The V call is TRBV4-2, the J call TRBJ2-7; 11 bases are shared with TRBD1. With 3 bases clipped from V and 2 bases from J, the junction kept 3 bases outside the gene matches. Germline CDR1 and CDR2: LGHNA and YNFKEQ. The CDR3 covers 15 residues. CDR3 sequence: CASSQPGQGAYEQYF. For the CDR3, the DNA is TGTGCCAGCAGCCAGCCGGGACAGGGGGCCTACGAGCAGTACTTC.

This clone was seen a few times. The chain has TRBV5-1 and TRBJ2-3; the match to TRBD2 covers 10 bases. The CDR3 has 18 residues. The J segment lost 1 base and the V segment lost 1 base, leaving 9 bases of the junction unmatched. The V gene's germline CDR1 is SGHRS and CDR2 YFSETQ. The CDR3 bases are TGCGCCAGCAGCTTGTCTAGCGGGGGTTCGCTACGCACAGATACGCAGTATTTT. Translation: CASSLSSGGSLRTDTQYF.

This rearrangement joins TRBV9 to TRBJ1-1; no definite D call. Germline V gene lookup returns CDR1 SGDLS and CDR2 YYNGEE. The V end lost 0 bases, the J end lost 3 bases, and 9 bases lay between the germline ends. This CDR3 region has 14 residues. The CDR3 loop is CASSVGGGDTEAFF. The CDR3 coding sequence is TGTGCCAGCAGCGTAGGGGGAGGCGACACTGAAGCTTTCTTT. The complete variable domain, with remaining parts taken from reference TRBV9 and TRBJ1-1, reads DSGVTQTPKHLITATGQRVTLRCSPRSGDLSVYWYQQSLDQGLQFLIQYYNGEERAKGNILERFSAQQFPDLHSELNLSSLELGDSALYFCASSVGGGDTEAFFGQGTRLTVV.

The genes are TRBV9 and TRBJ2-7; tentative D call: TRBD2 (7 bases). Germline CDR1 reads SGDLS; CDR2 reads YYNGEE. This CDR3 has 14 amino acids. V was clipped by 0 bases and J by 4 bases, with 11 bases between them. CDR3 bases: TGTGCCAGCAGCGTAGGCGGGGGCCCTTACGAGCAGTACTTC. Its translation is CASSVGGGPYEQYF.

The chain combines TRBV6-9 with TRBJ2-1, with 8 bases lining up with TRBD1. V shed 0 bases and J 7 bases; nucleotides not matched to a gene: 8. This CDR3 contains 16 residues. Per germline, CDR1 MNHGY and CDR2 SVAAGI. The CDR3 DNA reads as TGTGCCAGCAGTTATTCATCCGGGACAGGCCCTAATGAGCAGTTCTTC. Encoded protein: CASSYSSGTGPNEQFF.

The chain links TRBV30 to TRBJ1-2, with D hard to call. The germline V gene encodes CDR1 GTSNPN and CDR2 SVGIG (reference sequence). The CDR3 has 12 residues. V lost 4 bases to trimming and J lost 8 bases, with 14 bases between them. The CDR3 reads CAWTPFLGGYTF. CDR3 bases: TGTGCCTGGACCCCCTTCCTTGGAGGCTACACCTTC.

This clone was observed a handful of times. V usage is TRBV6-1 and J usage is TRBJ2-7, with a weak D call TRBD2 (5 bases). Germline-derived CDR1 and CDR2 are MNHNS and SASEGT. V dropped 8 bases and J dropped 13 bases, with 15 bases sitting between them. The CDR3 covers 10 residues. This chain's CDR3 is CASSEGPNYF. Written as DNA, the CDR3 is TGTGCCAGCTCAGAGGGTCCCAATTACTTC.

V and J are TRBV2 and TRBJ2-7; weak D call: TRBD2 (6 bases). CDR1 is SNHLY, CDR2 FYNNEI, per germline. V was trimmed by 6 bases and J by 3 bases, leaving 15 bases between them. The CDR3 is 14 amino acids. The CDR3 DNA follows: TGTGCCAGCAGCCCCTTGGGGGGTTTCTACGAGCAGTACTTC. Its protein is CASSPLGGFYEQYF.

The chain carries TRBV2 and TRBJ2-5; TRBD2 aligns across 12 bases. The length of the CDR3 is 16 residues. V lost 2 bases and J lost 4; bases outside the gene matches: 5. Germline assignment: CDR1 SNHLY and CDR2 FYNNEI. The CDR3 region has the DNA TGTGCCAGCAGTGAATCCCTGGGACTAGCGGGAGAGACCCAGTACTTC. It yields the protein CASSESLGLAGETQYF.

This chain connects TRBV7-9 to TRBJ2-2; D unresolved. The germline V gene has CDR1 SEHNR and CDR2 FQNEAQ (reference sequence). Trimming cost V 5 bases and J 8 bases, with 9 bases left between them. CDR3 length: 12 amino acids. The CDR3 DNA sequence: TGTGCCAGCAGCCTCTCGCTTGGGGAGCTGTTTTTT. Amino acids: CASSLSLGELFF.

This chain joins TRBV5-1 and TRBJ2-7, with TRBD1 matching 8 bases. The CDR3 sequence is 16 residues long. The V segment lost 5 bases and the J segment 4 bases; nucleotides outside the gene matches: 14. CDR1 and CDR2 from the germline V gene are SGHRS and YFSETQ. The CDR3, as DNA: TGCGCCAGCAGGAGAGAGTTTTCGGGACAGGAGTACGAGCAGTACTTC. This encodes CASRREFSGQEYEQYF.

This clone was seen more than once but under ten times. This chain links TRBV4-1 with TRBJ2-3; maybe TRBD2 (6 bases). CDR1 and CDR2 from the germline V gene are MGHRA and YSYEKL. CDR3 size: 14 residues. V gave up 9 bases and J gave up 5 bases, with 18 bases separating them. CDR3 protein: CASRGRLAGDTQYF. CDR3 nucleotide sequence: TGCGCCAGTCGAGGGAGGCTGGCAGGAGATACGCAGTATTTT.

The chain combines TRBV28 with TRBJ2-1, with 12 nucleotides matching TRBD2. The ends lost 3 bases at V and 7 bases at J; junction bases unmatched: 7. The CDR3 consists of 16 residues. CDR1 and CDR2 from the germline V gene are MDHEN and SYDVKM. CDR3 sequence reads: CASSFDLAGGVNEQFF. In DNA form, the CDR3 reads TGTGCCAGCAGTTTCGACCTAGCGGGGGGGGTTAATGAGCAGTTCTTC.

The genes are TRBV28 and TRBJ2-7; D not resolved. Germline loops: CDR1 MDHEN, CDR2 SYDVKM. Trimming pared 5 bases from V and 2 bases from J, leaving 13 bases between. CDR3 length: 14 amino acids. The CDR3 reads CASSSFYYPYEQYF. CDR3 nucleotides: TGTGCCAGCAGTAGTTTTTACTATCCCTACGAGCAGTACTTC.

The chain recombines TRBV2 with TRBJ1-1; 7 bases match TRBD1. Germline CDR1 reads SNHLY; CDR2 reads FYNNEI. This CDR3 has 14 amino acids. Trimming took 7 bases from V and 1 from J; bases not matched to a gene: 6. This CDR3 reads CASIRSGGNTEAFF. The DNA for the CDR3 is TGTGCCAGCATAAGATCAGGGGGGAACACTGAAGCTTTCTTT.

As concerns this clone: Compared with germline, one end of the junction differs, possibly owing to a read error. This chain connects TRBV11-2 to TRBJ2-7; D gene uncertain. The CDR3 extends over 11 amino acids. CDR1 SGHAT and CDR2 FQNNGV come from the germline V gene. CDR3 sequence reads: CASSLDRTPHF. CDR3 nucleotides: TGTGCCAGCAGCTTAGACCGAACCCCTCACTTC.

In this sample, this clone turned up a few times. CDR3 DNA sequence: TGTGCCAGCTCACCACCGCGTTCGGGGGGGATGAACACTGAAGCTTTCTTT. This encodes CASSPPRSGGMNTEAFF. The chain employs TRBV18 and TRBJ1-1; a possible D gene is TRBD1 (5 bases). V was cut by 0 bases and J by 0 bases, with 14 bases left in between. Germline CDR1 is KGHSH and CDR2 is LQKENI. CDR3 size: 17 residues.

The chain carries TRBV5-8 and TRBJ1-3; D not resolved. The CDR3 extends over 15 amino acids. Germline assignment: CDR1 SGHTS and CDR2 YDEGEE. Trimming took off 1 base at V and 4 bases at J, with 12 bases between the two ends. The CDR3 protein is CASSLSPGAGNTIYF. Here the CDR3 DNA reads TGTGCCAGCAGCTTGTCGCCGGGAGCGGGAAACACCATATATTTT.

This clone was counted a few times. The rearrangement links TRBV9 to TRBJ2-3; maybe TRBD2 (5 bases). The germline V gene encodes CDR1 SGDLS and CDR2 YYNGEE. The CDR3 has 14 residues. Trimming stripped 0 bases from V and 3 bases from J, with 8 bases between. CDR3 in DNA: TGTGCCAGCAGCGTAGAGGGAGTGACAGATACGCAGTATTTT. Protein product: CASSVEGVTDTQYF.

Only a few counts were recorded for this clone. This sequence joins TRBV4-1 and TRBJ1-1, with D hard to call. Per germline, CDR1 MGHRA and CDR2 YSYEKL. The V gene lost 4 bases and the J gene lost 4 bases, with 16 bases spanning the gap. The CDR3 totals 15 residues. The DNA for the CDR3 is TGCGCCAGCAGCCCTTCTCGAGGGAGTTCCACTGAAGCTTTCTTT. This codes for CASSPSRGSSTEAFF.